This T cell receptor (beta chain) was captured by sequencing in a study of blood T cell repertoires in COVID-19. Study-level information: There were acute and convalescent COVID-19 samples, and they came from the United States, Italy and Spain. Sample material is recorded as cDNA or gDNA derived from T cells, B-cell-depleted T cells, or PBMCs.

Original data processing: From reference gene primer amplification, estimates of nucleated cell counts were derived. TCRdb keeps only in-frame clones here, not all; method: immunoSEQ multiplex PCR. Clonal size and the V and J genes are those of that table, whereas D and trimming came from the DNA. This sample has over 150,000 clones; 80% to 90% occur once, and the top ten carry about 9.6%. The germline gives CDR1 SGHRS, CDR2 YFSETQ. V shed 0 bases, J shed 3 bases, and the junction held 10 bases outside the gene matches. The CDR3 totals 18 residues. The chain combines TRBV5-1 with TRBJ2-3, with 10 positions matching TRBD2. The TCR sequence derives from a man in his fifties or sixties with active or convalescent COVID-19. The sample taken for sequencing was peripheral blood. The CDR3 is CASSLGALAGAITDTQYF. Written as DNA, the CDR3 is TGCGCCAGCAGCTTGGGGGCCCTAGCGGGAGCCATAACAGATACGCAGTATTTT.